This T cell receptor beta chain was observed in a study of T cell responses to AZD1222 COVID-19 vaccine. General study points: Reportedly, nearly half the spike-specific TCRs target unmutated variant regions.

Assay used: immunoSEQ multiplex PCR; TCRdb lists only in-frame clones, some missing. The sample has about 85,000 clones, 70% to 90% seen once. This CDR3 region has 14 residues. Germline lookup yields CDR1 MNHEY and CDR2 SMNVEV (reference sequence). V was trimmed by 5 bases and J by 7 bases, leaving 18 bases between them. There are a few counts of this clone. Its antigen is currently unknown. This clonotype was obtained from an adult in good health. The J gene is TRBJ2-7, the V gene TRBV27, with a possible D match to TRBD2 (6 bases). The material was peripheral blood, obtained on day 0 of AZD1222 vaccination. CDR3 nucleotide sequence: TGTGCCAGCAGTATGAACCGGGACTCGGGGGAGCAGTACTTC. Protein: CASSMNRDSGEQYF.